The source of this TCR beta chain is a study of shared clonotypes between healthy human individuals. Overall study findings and caveats: It was anticipated that sequencing depth would influence how many clonotypes donors shared. Few donors limited the genetic and exposure-history diversity represented.

The CDR3 has 15 residues. CDR1 and CDR2 from the germline V gene are LGHNA and YNFKEQ. The V end was cut by 4 bases, the J end by 3 bases, with 15 bases between. The test was conducted at deep level. Data came from immunoSEQ multiplex PCR; TCRdb stores just in-frame clones and leaves some out. The data contain around 500,000 clones, approximately 78% of them singletons. All the donors were Caucasian adults who lived in Nashville, Tennessee. This clone was observed a handful of times. The antigen is undetermined. Sequenced input: PBMCs. The chain links TRBV4-2 to TRBJ1-1; D ambiguous. This clonotype originated in a woman in her thirties or forties in good health. Some clones in this sample may be carry-over from other donors' samples. The CDR3 sequence: CASSPMGDTDTEAFF. CDR3 in DNA: TGTGCCAGCAGCCCGATGGGAGACACAGACACTGAAGCTTTCTTT.